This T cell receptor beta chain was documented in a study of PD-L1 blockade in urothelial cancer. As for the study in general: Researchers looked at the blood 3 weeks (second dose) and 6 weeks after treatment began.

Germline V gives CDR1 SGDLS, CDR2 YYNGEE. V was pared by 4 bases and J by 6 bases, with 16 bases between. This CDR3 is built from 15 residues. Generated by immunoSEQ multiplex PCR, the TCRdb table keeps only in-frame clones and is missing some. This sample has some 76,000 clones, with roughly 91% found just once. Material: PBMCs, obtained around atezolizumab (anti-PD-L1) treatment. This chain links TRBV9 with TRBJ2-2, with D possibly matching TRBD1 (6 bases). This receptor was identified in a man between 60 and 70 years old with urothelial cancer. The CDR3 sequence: CASSPRQVGSGELFF. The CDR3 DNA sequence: TGTGCCAGCAGCCCCCGACAGGTGGGGTCCGGGGAGCTGTTTTTT.